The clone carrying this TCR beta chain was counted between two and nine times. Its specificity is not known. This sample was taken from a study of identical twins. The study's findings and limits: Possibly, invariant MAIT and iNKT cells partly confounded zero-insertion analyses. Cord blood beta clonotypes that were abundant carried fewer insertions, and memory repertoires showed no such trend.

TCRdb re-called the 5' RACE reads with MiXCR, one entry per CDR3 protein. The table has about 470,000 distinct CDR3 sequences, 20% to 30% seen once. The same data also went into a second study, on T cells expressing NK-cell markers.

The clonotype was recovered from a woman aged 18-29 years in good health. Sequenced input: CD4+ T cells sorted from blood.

CDR3 in amino acids: CASSRQSTDTQYF. The CDR3 nucleotides read TGCGCCAGCAGCAGACAGAGCACAGATACGCAGTATTTT. The chain carries TRBV5-1 and TRBJ2-3, with a possible D match to TRBD1 (5 bases). CDR1 and CDR2 from the germline V gene are SGHRS and YFSETQ. The germline V and J ends were trimmed by 4 bases and 0 bases, with 6 bases remaining between them. The CDR3 consists of 13 residues.